This TCR beta chain was documented in a study of cytomegalovirus exposure and HLA in healthy donors. Study-level information: Early release data held some 79 million unique TCRs from HLA-typed donors.

This PCR relied on a set of 60 Vbeta primers and 13 Jbeta primers. Clones were sequenced by immunoSEQ multiplex PCR, and TCRdb holds only the in-frame ones, with some missing. The sample shows over 250,000 clones, 86% of them seen only once. This clone was seen a handful of times. The clonotype comes from a man in his forties or fifties in good health and CMV-seropositive. The sample comprised PBMCs.

The CDR3 loop reads CASSREDGGVNTEAFF. The CDR3 DNA sequence: TGTGCCAGCAGCCGGGAGGATGGGGGAGTGAACACTGAAGCTTTCTTT. V gene TRBV5-4 combines with J gene TRBJ1-1; a possible D gene is TRBD1 (5 bases). This CDR3 comprises 16 residues. Deletions cut 4 bases from V and 0 bases from J, with 16 bases between. The germline CDR1 and CDR2 sequences are SGHNT and YYREEE (reference sequence).